These 6 T cell receptor beta chains originate from one sample sequenced in a study of T cell changes during pregnancy in multiple sclerosis. The repertoire was sequenced with immunoSEQ multiplex PCR; TCRdb's copy has only in-frame clones and lacks some. The data show roughly 20,000 clones, about 88% seen once. Sequencing used CD8+ T cells from peripheral blood mononuclear cells, obtained in the third trimester of pregnancy. These receptors all stem from a female donor in good health, enrolled as a control in a pregnancy study.

The V and J genes are TRBV28 and TRBJ2-7, with D tentatively TRBD2 (6 bases). Per germline, CDR1 MDHEN and CDR2 SYDVKM. The CDR3 covers 14 residues. Trimming cost V 5 bases and J 2 bases, with 13 bases left between them. The CDR3 loop reads CASSHPRGTYEQYF. CDR3 sequence (DNA): TGTGCCAGCAGTCACCCACGGGGGACCTACGAGCAGTACTTC.

The J gene is TRBJ2-3, the V gene TRBV5-6; D uncertain. Germline values: CDR1 SGHDT, CDR2 YYEEEE. This CDR3 has 14 residues. The V and J ends lost 2 bases and 5 bases respectively, with 12 bases between them. The CDR3 DNA follows: TGTGCCAGCAGCTTAATCCGCCCGAGAGATACGCAGTATTTT. It codes for CASSLIRPRDTQYF.

The CDR3 coding sequence is TGTGCCAGCAGTCGAGCGGGAGGAGACCAAGAGACCCAGTACTTC. It yields the protein CASSRAGGDQETQYF. The J gene is TRBJ2-5, the V gene TRBV6-5; 9 bases line up with TRBD2. Unmatched junction bases numbered 4, after V lost 5 bases and J lost 0 bases. The germline V gene has CDR1 MNHEY and CDR2 SVGAGI. The CDR3 is 15 residues long.

The chain has TRBV27 and TRBJ1-1, with D unresolved. Trimming stripped 6 bases from V and 5 bases from J, with 19 bases between. The CDR3 sequence is 15 residues long. From germline, CDR1 is MNHEY and CDR2 SMNVEV (reference sequence). CDR3 sequence (DNA): TGTGCCAGCAGCAACTCGCGCGGGGTGGCAACTGAAGCTTTCTTT. Residues: CASSNSRGVATEAFF.

This chain joins TRBV15 and TRBJ2-3; 7 bases map to TRBD2. The CDR3 loop spans 15 amino acids. V lost 2 bases, J lost 3 bases, and 5 bases stayed unmatched. Germline CDR1 LNHNV, CDR2 YYDKDF (reference sequence). The CDR3 region has the DNA TGTGCCACCAGCAGAAGGCGCGGGAGAACAGATACGCAGTATTTT. Amino acids: CATSRRRGRTDTQYF. Looking up the rest from reference TRBV15 and TRBJ2-3 gives the full variable domain: DAMVIQNPRYQVTQFGKPVTLSCSQTLNHNVMYWYQQKSSQAPKLLFHYYDKDFNNEADTPDNFQSRRPNTSFCFLDIRSPGLGDTAMYLCATSRRRGRTDTQYFGPGTRLTVL.

This clone was recorded only once. The chain joins TRBV4-3 to TRBJ1-5; D not certain. Germline values: CDR1 LGHNA, CDR2 YSLEER. Trimming took off 2 bases at V and 2 bases at J, with 4 bases between the two ends. The CDR3 is made up of 13 amino acids. The CDR3 sequence: CASSQSGNQPQHF. Written as DNA, the CDR3 is TGCGCCAGCAGCCAATCGGGCAATCAGCCCCAGCATTTT.